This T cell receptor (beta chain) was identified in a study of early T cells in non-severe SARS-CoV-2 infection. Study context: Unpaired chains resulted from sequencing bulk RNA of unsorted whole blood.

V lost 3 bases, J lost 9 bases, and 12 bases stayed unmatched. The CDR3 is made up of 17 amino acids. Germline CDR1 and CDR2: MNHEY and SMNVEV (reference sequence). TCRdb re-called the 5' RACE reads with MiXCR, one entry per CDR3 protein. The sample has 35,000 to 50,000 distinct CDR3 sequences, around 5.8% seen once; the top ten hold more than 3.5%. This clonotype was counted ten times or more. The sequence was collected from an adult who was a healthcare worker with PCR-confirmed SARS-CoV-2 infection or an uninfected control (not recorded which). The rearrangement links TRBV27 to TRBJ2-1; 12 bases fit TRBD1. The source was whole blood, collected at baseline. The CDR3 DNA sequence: TGTGCCAGCAGTTTCCCAACCGGGACAGGGGGCTCGCGTGAGCAGTTCTTC. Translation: CASSFPTGTGGSREQFF.